What follows are 13 T cell receptor beta chains derived from one specimen sequenced in a study of cytomegalovirus exposure and HLA in healthy donors. The PCR was carried out with 60 Vbeta primers and 13 Jbeta primers. The method was immunoSEQ multiplex PCR; TCRdb's version includes in-frame clones alone and lacks a portion of them. The table lists some 190,000 clones, approximately 80% of them singletons. The sequencing sample was made of PBMCs. These receptors all come from a girl aged 5-17 years in good health and CMV-seropositive.

CDR3 in amino acids: CASRSGVGANEKLFF. CDR3 DNA sequence: TGTGCCAGCAGATCAGGGGTAGGGGCTAATGAAAAACTGTTTTTT. The chain is built from TRBV27 and TRBJ1-4; a weak D match, TRBD1 (6 bases). The V gene's germline CDR1 is MNHEY and CDR2 SMNVEV (reference sequence). V was shortened by 6 bases and J by 3 bases, with 14 bases between the two germline ends. This CDR3 has 15 residues. Complete variable domain (other parts from reference TRBV27 and TRBJ1-4): EAQVTQNPRYLITVTGKKLTVTCSQNMNHEYMSWYRQDPGLGLRQIYYSMNVEVTDKGDVPEGYKVSRKEKRNFPLILESPSPNQTSLYFCASRSGVGANEKLFFGSGTQLSVL.

This clone came up a few times. V and J are TRBV5-4 and TRBJ2-7; 9 bases line up with TRBD1. Germline V gene sequence: CDR1 SGHNT, CDR2 YYREEE (reference sequence). The junction had 8 bases not matched to a gene; V was cut back by 6 bases and J by 1 base. The CDR3 has 15 residues. CDR3 sequence reads: CASNNGQGNSYEQYF. The DNA for the CDR3 is TGTGCCAGCAACAACGGACAGGGGAATTCCTACGAGCAGTACTTC.

This chain joins TRBV10-1 and TRBJ1-4, with a weak D call TRBD1 (6 bases). The CDR3 consists of 15 residues. V was clipped by 0 bases and J by 6 bases, with 11 bases between them. Germline V gene sequence: CDR1 WNHNN, CDR2 SYGVQD (reference sequence). CDR3 in amino acids: CASSESSAGDEKLFF. In DNA form, the CDR3 reads TGCGCCAGCAGTGAGTCGTCGGCAGGGGATGAAAAACTGTTTTTT.

This clone occurred once. This chain joins TRBV4-2 and TRBJ1-1; D is possibly TRBD1 (5 bases). The CDR3 length is 13 residues. Trimming left V 0 bases short and J 5 bases short, with 7 bases between. The germline V gene encodes CDR1 LGHNA and CDR2 YNFKEQ. For the CDR3, the DNA is TGTGCCAGCAGCCAAGATAAGGGGACTGAAGCTTTCTTT. It codes for CASSQDKGTEAFF.

The gene calls are TRBV6-5 and TRBJ2-5; possible D gene TRBD2, 5 bases. The V gene lost 2 bases and the J gene lost 9 bases, with 13 bases spanning the gap. This CDR3 is 13 amino acids long. The germline gives CDR1 MNHEY, CDR2 SVGAGI. The CDR3 loop reads CASSYKRSDPQYF. The CDR3 DNA reads as TGTGCCAGCAGTTACAAGCGGTCTGATCCCCAGTACTTC.

J is TRBJ1-1 and V is TRBV6-6, with a tentative D call TRBD1 (5 bases). This CDR3 is built from 12 residues. V lost 6 bases, J lost 7 bases, and 12 bases lay in between. Germline values: CDR1 MNHNY, CDR2 SVGAGI (reference sequence). As DNA, the CDR3 is TGTGCCAGCAGCCCTAGGGGAATTGAAGCTTTCTTT. This sequence encodes CASSPRGIEAFF.

V gene TRBV11-2 combines with J gene TRBJ2-1, with a possible D match to TRBD2 (5 bases). The CDR3 is 13 amino acids. Germline values: CDR1 SGHAT, CDR2 FQNNGV. The germline V and J ends were trimmed by 1 base and 10 bases, with 11 bases remaining between them. Here the CDR3 DNA reads TGTGCCAGCAGCTTAGGGAGGCAACAGGAGCAGTTCTTC. It is translated as CASSLGRQQEQFF.

This chain connects TRBV5-1 to TRBJ1-3; D call uncertain. This CDR3 spans 15 amino acids. Trimming cost V 5 bases and J 0 bases, with 12 bases left between them. Germline-derived CDR1 and CDR2 are SGHRS and YFSETQ. CDR3 bases: TGCGCCAGCAGGCGAAGCCACGGCTCTGGAAACACCATATATTTT. Its translation: CASRRSHGSGNTIYF.

This clone has more than one count but fewer than ten. V and J are TRBV29-1 and TRBJ2-2; TRBD2 aligns across 8 bases. The CDR3 extends over 14 amino acids. V gave up 5 bases and J gave up 2 bases; unmatched junction bases: 4. The germline CDR1 and CDR2 sequences are SQVTM and ANQGSEA. The CDR3 here is CSVPGTSNTGELFF. CDR3 nucleotides: TGCAGCGTTCCCGGGACTAGTAACACCGGGGAGCTGTTTTTT.

This clone was seen more than once but under ten times. The chain uses TRBV19 and TRBJ1-1, with D tentatively TRBD1 (5 bases). The CDR3 covers 14 residues. CDR1 is LNHDA, CDR2 SQIVND, per germline (reference sequence). Trimming took off 4 bases at V and 1 base at J, with 10 bases between the two ends. The CDR3 spells CASSTGQRNTEAFF. The CDR3 DNA follows: TGTGCCAGTAGTACAGGGCAGAGGAACACTGAAGCTTTCTTT.

In regard to this clone: Distinct nucleotide sequences in the sample also encode this CDR3. J is TRBJ2-7 and V is TRBV30; a weak D match, TRBD2 (5 bases). Germline V CDR1 and CDR2: GTSNPN, SVGIG (reference sequence). The CDR3 covers 12 residues. Between the trimmed V and J ends, which lost 1 base and 1 base, there was a span of 5 bases. The CDR3 coding sequence is TGTGCCTGGAGTGGCGGGTCCTACGAGCAGTACTTC. Its protein product is CAWSGGSYEQYF.

The chain has TRBV25-1 and TRBJ1-4, with 7 bases that match TRBD1. This CDR3 is 17 amino acids long. Germline loops: CDR1 MGHDK, CDR2 SYGVNS. Unmatched junction bases numbered 13, after V lost 2 bases and J lost 7 bases. The chain's CDR3 is CASSERQGGLEGEKLFF. Here the CDR3 DNA reads TGTGCCAGCAGTGAAAGGCAGGGGGGTCTAGAGGGTGAAAAACTGTTTTTT.

V gene TRBV6-5 combines with J gene TRBJ2-7; weak D call: TRBD1 (5 bases). Trimming left V 10 bases short and J 2 bases short, with 15 bases between. Germline CDR1 is MNHEY and CDR2 is SVGAGI. The CDR3 has 13 residues. Here the CDR3 reads CATGNRGAYEQYF. The CDR3 DNA is TGTGCCACCGGAAATAGGGGCGCCTACGAGCAGTACTTC.